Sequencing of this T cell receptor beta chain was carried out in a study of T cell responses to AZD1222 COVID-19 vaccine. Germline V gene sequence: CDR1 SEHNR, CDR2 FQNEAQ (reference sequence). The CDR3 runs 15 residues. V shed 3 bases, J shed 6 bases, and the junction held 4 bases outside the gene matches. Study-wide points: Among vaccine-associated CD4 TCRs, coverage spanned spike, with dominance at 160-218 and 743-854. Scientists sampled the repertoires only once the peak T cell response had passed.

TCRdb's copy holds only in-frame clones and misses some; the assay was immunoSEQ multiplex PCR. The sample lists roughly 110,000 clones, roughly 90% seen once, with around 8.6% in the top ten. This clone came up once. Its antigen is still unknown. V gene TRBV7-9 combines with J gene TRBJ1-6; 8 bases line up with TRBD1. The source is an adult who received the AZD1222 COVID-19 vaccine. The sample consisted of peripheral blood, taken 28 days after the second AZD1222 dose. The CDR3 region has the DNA TGTGCCAGCAGCTTTGGAGGACAGGGTAATTCACCCCTCCACTTT. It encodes CASSFGGQGNSPLHF.